The 24 T cell receptor beta chains reported below all come from one sample, sequenced in a study of post-analysis software for immune sequencing data. General study points: About five TRBV segments appeared more often in patients than in controls, and TRBV5-6, TRBV5-1 and TRBV20-1 were among these.

Their antigen targets remain unknown. The TCR beta cDNA libraries carried unique molecular identifiers. TCRdb reprocessed the PCR reads with MiXCR, giving one entry per CDR3 protein. Of approximately 360,000 distinct CDR3 sequences listed, around a third are singletons. The sequenced material came from blood. The receptors originated from a girl aged 10-17 years with multiple sclerosis.

This clonotype was seen a few times. The chain links TRBV5-1 to TRBJ2-5; D gene uncertain. Germline V gene data show CDR1 as SGHRS and CDR2 as YFSETQ. The CDR3 extends over 14 amino acids. Trimming stripped 2 bases from V and 6 bases from J, with 14 bases between. The CDR3 here is CASSFGLLEKTQYF. The CDR3 DNA follows: TGCGCCAGCAGCTTCGGGTTGCTGGAGAAGACCCAGTACTTC.

Many counts were recorded for this clonotype. V usage is TRBV5-1 and J usage is TRBJ2-1; TRBD2 agrees at 8 bases. CDR1 is SGHRS and CDR2 is YFSETQ in the germline V gene. Germline trimming cut 1 base from V and 1 base from J; bases unmatched to any gene: 4. This CDR3 has 16 amino acids. The CDR3 reads CASSLTSGGSYNEQFF. The CDR3 DNA sequence: TGCGCCAGCAGCTTGACCAGCGGGGGTTCCTACAATGAGCAGTTCTTC.

The chain has TRBV7-2 and TRBJ2-1; D call uncertain. The V and J ends lost 5 bases and 10 bases respectively, with 15 bases between them. In germline, CDR1 is SGHTA, CDR2 FQGNSA. CDR3 size: 13 residues. This CDR3 reads CASSPHDGFEQFF. DNA for the CDR3: TGTGCCAGCAGCCCCCACGACGGCTTCGAGCAGTTCTTC.

The V and J genes are TRBV5-1 and TRBJ2-5, with 13 positions matching TRBD2. CDR1 is SGHRS, CDR2 YFSETQ, per germline. The CDR3 is 18 residues long. V dropped 3 bases and J dropped 2; count of bases not matched to a gene: 10. For the CDR3, the DNA is TGCGCCAGCAGCTGGACTAGCGGGGGCCTCTCTCCTCAAGAGACCCAGTACTTC. Encoded protein: CASSWTSGGLSPQETQYF.

A few counts support this clonotype. This rearrangement joins TRBV27 to TRBJ2-3; tentatively, D is TRBD2 (5 bases). Germline CDR1 reads MNHEY; CDR2 reads SMNVEV (reference sequence). V was pared by 5 bases and J by 2 bases, with 17 bases between. The CDR3 consists of 16 residues. The DNA for the CDR3 is TGTGCCAGCAGTCCCCGTTTGACTACTACCACAGATACGCAGTATTTT. This translates into CASSPRLTTTTDTQYF.

This clonotype occurred many times. The V call is TRBV5-6, the J call TRBJ2-5, with no clear D. This CDR3 is 13 amino acids long. Germline V gene sequence: CDR1 SGHDT, CDR2 YYEEEE. The V gene lost 2 bases and the J gene lost 2 bases, with 7 bases spanning the gap. The CDR3 sequence: CASSFNSQETQYF. The CDR3 DNA reads as TGTGCCAGCAGCTTCAACAGTCAAGAGACCCAGTACTTC.

The chain couples TRBV11-2 to TRBJ2-3; no clear D. V was cut by 5 bases and J by 7 bases, with 19 bases left in between. CDR3 length equals 15 residues. Germline CDR1 is SGHAT and CDR2 is FQNNGV. The CDR3: CASSPGRSAAHTQYF. The CDR3 DNA sequence: TGTGCCAGCAGCCCCGGCCGCTCGGCGGCCCATACGCAGTATTTT.

This rearrangement joins TRBV6-1 to TRBJ2-3; 14 bases line up with TRBD2. The junction had 8 bases not matched to a gene; V was cut back by 6 bases and J by 0 bases. The CDR3 totals 18 residues. Germline V gene sequence: CDR1 MNHNS, CDR2 SASEGT. CDR3 sequence (DNA): TGTGCCAGCAGCCCTAGGACTAGCGGGGGGCGGAGCACAGATACGCAGTATTTT. This gives the protein CASSPRTSGGRSTDTQYF.

As regards this clonotype: A much larger clone lies one base from this, so it may be a read error. The chain uses TRBV5-1 and TRBJ2-3; D gene ambiguous. CDR1 SGHRS and CDR2 YFSETQ come from the germline V gene. The CDR3 covers 13 residues. Trimming removed 7 bases at V and 4 bases at J, with 13 bases between. In nucleotides, the CDR3 is TGCGCCAGCGGTCCCTCGGTCGCAGATACGCAGTATTTT. This sequence encodes CASGPSVADTQYF.

This clonotype has only a few counts. V and J are TRBV20-1 and TRBJ2-1; 7 nucleotides line up with TRBD2. The V and J ends lost 6 bases and 3 bases, in that order; junction bases with no gene match: 8. CDR1 and CDR2 (germline): DFQATT, SNEGSKA (reference sequence). The CDR3 is made up of 14 amino acids. CDR3 sequence: CSATQRGVYNEQFF. CDR3 bases: TGCAGTGCCACTCAACGGGGGGTCTACAATGAGCAGTTCTTC.

The V call is TRBV7-9, the J call TRBJ2-1; no reliable D call. The CDR3 is 16 residues long. V lost 0 bases, J lost 6 bases, and 15 bases lay in between. Germline CDR1 reads SEHNR; CDR2 reads FQNEAQ (reference sequence). This CDR3 is CASSLARTSVVNEQFF. For the CDR3, the DNA is TGTGCCAGCAGCTTAGCGCGCACCTCGGTGGTCAATGAGCAGTTCTTC.

This clonotype was detected ten times or more. The V gene is TRBV20-1, the J gene TRBJ2-1, with 14 positions matching TRBD2. Germline V gene sequence: CDR1 DFQATT, CDR2 SNEGSKA (reference sequence). This CDR3 comprises 17 residues. V shed 1 base and J 5 bases; nucleotides not matched to a gene: 7. CDR3 amino acids: CSARVLGTSGGNNEQFF. The CDR3 DNA sequence: TGCAGTGCTAGAGTTCTGGGGACTAGCGGGGGTAACAATGAGCAGTTCTTC.

There are a few counts of this clonotype. The chain combines TRBV12-3 or TRBV12-4 with TRBJ1-6; D not resolved. Trimming cost V 3 bases and J 8 bases, with 8 bases left between them. This CDR3 has 13 residues. The CDR3 here is CASSLGRYSPLHF. The CDR3 coding sequence is TGTGCCAGCAGTTTGGGCAGGTATTCACCCCTCCACTTT.

This clonotype has ten or more counts. The rearrangement joins TRBV12-5 to TRBJ2-1, with a weak D call TRBD1 (5 bases). Trimming took off 7 bases at V and 9 bases at J, with 22 bases between the two ends. The germline gives CDR1 LGHNT, CDR2 FRNRAP. This CDR3 has 15 amino acids. DNA for the CDR3: TGTGCTAGTGCCCCCGTTTATCAGGGAACGGGTGAGCAGTTCTTC. This gives the protein CASAPVYQGTGEQFF.

This clonotype has only a few counts. The rearrangement links TRBV12-3 or TRBV12-4 to TRBJ2-3, with D perhaps being TRBD1 or TRBD2 (6 bases each). This CDR3 is 15 amino acids long. With 5 bases removed from V and 3 bases from J, the gap between germline ends came to 15 bases. The CDR3: CASSQRGGRTDTQYF. CDR3 coding DNA: TGTGCCAGCAGTCAGCGTGGGGGGCGAACAGATACGCAGTATTTT.

This clonotype has more than one count but fewer than ten. The chain has TRBV7-9 and TRBJ1-2; tentatively, D is TRBD1 (6 bases). The CDR3 totals 12 residues. The V end lost 5 bases, the J end lost 7 bases, and 11 bases lay between the germline ends. Germline V gene sequence: CDR1 SEHNR, CDR2 FQNEAQ (reference sequence). CDR3 DNA: TGTGCCAGCAGCGTACAGGGCTCTGGCTACACCTTC. Translation gives CASSVQGSGYTF.

This chain links TRBV7-9 with TRBJ1-1; D is possibly TRBD1 (6 bases). The germline V gene encodes CDR1 SEHNR and CDR2 FQNEAQ (reference sequence). The CDR3 is 15 amino acids. V was clipped by 1 base and J by 5 bases, with 14 bases between them. Here the CDR3 reads CASSLERGAPTEAFF. CDR3 sequence (DNA): TGTGCCAGCAGCTTAGAGAGGGGGGCGCCAACTGAAGCTTTCTTT.

This clonotype was seen a few times. J is TRBJ2-7 and V is TRBV11-1, with 9 bases fitting TRBD2. The J call may not be correct, given that the DNA end is closer to TRBJ2-5. The germline V gene encodes CDR1 SGHAT and CDR2 FQDESV (reference sequence). The CDR3 is made up of 16 amino acids. This CDR3 is CASSPGVSGGGGTQYF. In DNA form, the CDR3 reads TGTGCCAGCAGCCCAGGGGTTAGCGGGGGTGGTGGGACCCAGTACTTC.

The chain couples TRBV7-2 to TRBJ2-4; 8 positions agree with TRBD2. CDR1 is SGHTA, CDR2 FQGNSA, per germline. J gave up 5 bases and V 3 bases, and 6 bases lay outside the gene matches. There are 15 residues in the CDR3. CDR3 residues: CASSFGLAYQNIQYF. DNA of the CDR3: TGTGCCAGCAGCTTTGGACTAGCTTATCAAAACATTCAGTACTTC.

Regarding this clonotype: This may arise from a read error, as a much more abundant clone is one base away. This chain's CDR3 is CSAISVGGQASCEQYF. The CDR3 DNA reads TGCAGTGCTATCTCGGTAGGCGGGCAGGCCTCCTGCGAGCAGTACTTC. The gene calls are TRBV20-1 and TRBJ2-7; tentatively, D is TRBD2 (5 bases). The germline V gene encodes CDR1 DFQATT and CDR2 SNEGSKA (reference sequence). The CDR3 covers 16 residues.

The chain combines TRBV12-3 or TRBV12-4 with TRBJ2-1; maybe TRBD2 (6 bases). Trimming pared 2 bases from V and 1 base from J, leaving 12 bases between. The CDR3 covers 16 residues. In nucleotides, the CDR3 is TGTGCCAGCAGTTTATTGGGGGGTTGGTCCTACAATGAGCAGTTCTTC. This codes for CASSLLGGWSYNEQFF.

The chain is built from TRBV9 and TRBJ1-1; D not certain. CDR1 is SGDLS and CDR2 is YYNGEE in the germline V gene. The CDR3 length is 14 residues. V gave up 0 bases and J gave up 0 bases, with 6 bases separating them. In DNA form, the CDR3 reads TGTGCCAGCAGCGTAGGGATAATGAACACTGAAGCTTTCTTT. It codes for CASSVGIMNTEAFF.

The V and J genes are TRBV4-1 and TRBJ2-2; 7 nucleotides agree with TRBD2. The CDR3 has 16 amino acids. V was clipped by 3 bases and J by 5 bases; unmatched bases: 9. The germline V gene encodes CDR1 MGHRA and CDR2 YSYEKL. Here the CDR3 reads CASSHPTGTITGELFF. CDR3 nucleotides: TGCGCCAGCAGCCACCCGACCGGGACTATTACCGGGGAGCTGTTTTTT.

This clonotype was picked up a small number of times. The chain couples TRBV12-3 or TRBV12-4 to TRBJ2-3; D is uncertain. The V and J ends lost 2 bases and 4 bases respectively, with 16 bases between them. The CDR3 spans 16 residues. DNA of the CDR3: TGTGCCAGCAGTTTACGGGCAGTCCTAAGAGCAGATACGCAGTATTTT. Protein: CASSLRAVLRADTQYF.